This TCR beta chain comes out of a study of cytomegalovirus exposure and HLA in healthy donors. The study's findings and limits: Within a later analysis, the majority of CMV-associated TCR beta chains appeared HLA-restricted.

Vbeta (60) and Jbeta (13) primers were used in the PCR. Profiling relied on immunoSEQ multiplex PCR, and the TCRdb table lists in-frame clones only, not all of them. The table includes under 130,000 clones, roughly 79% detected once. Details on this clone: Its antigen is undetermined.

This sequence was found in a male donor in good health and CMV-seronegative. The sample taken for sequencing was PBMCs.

The DNA for the CDR3 is TGCGCCAGCAGCTTGATCTCTAGCGGGAAATCGACAGATACGCAGTATTTT. Translation gives CASSLISSGKSTDTQYF. The chain links TRBV5-1 to TRBJ2-3, with 9 bases that match TRBD2. J gave up 3 bases and V 1 base, and 9 bases lay outside the gene matches. This CDR3 region has 17 residues. Germline lookup yields CDR1 SGHRS and CDR2 YFSETQ.